The clone carrying this T cell receptor (beta chain) was seen ten or more times. From germline, CDR1 is SGHTA and CDR2 FQGNSA. V lost 1 base, J lost 1 base, and 7 bases lay in between. The CDR3 is made up of 14 amino acids. This entry comes from a study of identical twins. TCRdb re-called the 5' RACE reads with MiXCR, one entry per CDR3 protein. The sample holds hundreds of thousands of distinct CDR3 sequences, 7.5% seen once. The same specimen was also included in a second study, on yellow fever vaccine responses in identical twins.

The chain uses TRBV7-2 and TRBJ1-2; D uncertain. The sequencing sample was made of memory (CD45RO+) T cells sorted from blood. This receptor was obtained from a woman aged 18-35 years in good health. CDR3 protein: CASSLGRSNYGYTF. The CDR3 DNA follows: TGTGCCAGCAGCTTAGGGAGAAGTAACTATGGCTACACCTTC. The full variable domain, in which reference TRBV7-2 and TRBJ1-2 provide the parts outside the CDR3, is GAGVSQSPSNKVTEKGKDVELRCDPISGHTALYWYRQSLGQGLEFLIYFQGNSAPDKSGLPSDRFSAERTGGSVSTLTIQRTQQEDSAVYLCASSLGRSNYGYTFGSGTRLTVV.